This T cell receptor (beta chain) was found in a study of T cell changes during pregnancy in multiple sclerosis. Assay used: immunoSEQ multiplex PCR; TCRdb lists only in-frame clones, some missing. The sample has fewer than 95,000 clones; around 92% are singletons. The CDR3 totals 15 residues. Germline trimming cut 2 bases from V and 4 bases from J; bases unmatched to any gene: 7. Germline loops: CDR1 MNHEY, CDR2 SMNVEV (reference sequence). The source was peripheral blood, collected in the third trimester of pregnancy. The clonotype was recovered from a female donor with multiple sclerosis, enrolled in a pregnancy study. This chain connects TRBV27 to TRBJ2-7; 8 bases align to TRBD1. The CDR3 sequence: CASSLLSRTGYEQYF. CDR3 DNA: TGTGCCAGCAGTTTACTCTCAAGGACAGGGTACGAGCAGTACTTC.